The present T cell receptor (beta chain) was sequenced within a study of HIV-infected patients and healthy controls. This clonotype was seen a single time. Germline V gives CDR1 MNHEY, CDR2 SVGAGI. The CDR3 is 14 residues long. The J segment lost 10 bases and the V segment lost 8 bases, leaving 8 bases of the junction unmatched. Reverse transcription used about 500 ng RNA and constant-region primers for alpha and beta. Separate chain-specific third strand synthesis with multiplexing indices produced the alpha and beta libraries. Via MiXCR, TCRdb re-called the 5' RACE reads, giving one row per CDR3 protein. The sample lists 9,500 to 13,000 distinct CDR3 sequences, about 5.2% occurring once. Whole blood was used without fractionation, so all unsorted peripheral T cells were included.

The receptor comes from an adult with HIV infection. Here the sequenced sample was blood, taken before antiretroviral therapy. The chain uses TRBV6-5 and TRBJ2-1, with 13 bases identical to TRBD2. The CDR3 loop is CASEGLAGVGEQFF. The CDR3 DNA is TGTGCCAGCGAAGGACTAGCGGGAGTAGGAGAGCAGTTCTTC.